This T cell receptor beta chain was obtained from a study of shared clonotypes between healthy human individuals. Background on the study: CD4 naive and memory got three plates each, CD8 naive two, CD8 memory one.

Study results and limitations: Clonotype sharing across a few donors was observed for around 5% of naive CD4 clonotypes. The study found lower generation probabilities in non-shared clonotypes than in those shared by all four donors.

As concerns this clone: Its antigen is not identified.

This CDR3 has 13 residues. The germline gives CDR1 MNHEY, CDR2 SMNVEV (reference sequence). The junction had 4 bases not matched to a gene; V was cut back by 3 bases and J by 6 bases. It was CD45RO-negative cells, positively selected for CCR7, that made up naive CD8 cells, with terminally differentiated effector memory CD45RA+ cells excluded. TCRdb keeps only in-frame clones here, not all; method: immunoSEQ multiplex PCR. The data contain roughly 890,000 clones, around 93% of them singletons. The receptor comes from a man aged 25 to 40 in good health. The gene calls are TRBV27 and TRBJ2-7, with 8 bases aligning to TRBD2. The sequencing input was naive CD8+ T cells sorted from blood. The CDR3: CASSFLSGTEQYF. In DNA, the CDR3 is TGTGCCAGCAGTTTCCTTAGCGGGACCGAGCAGTACTTC.